Each of the 27 T cell receptor beta chains below was sequenced from the same sample in a study of T-cell reconstitution after alpha-beta-depleted transplantation in children. The TCRbeta library was prepared with unique molecular identifiers. TCRdb itself ran the PCR reads through MiXCR, one entry per CDR3 protein. Among 440,000 or so distinct CDR3 sequences listed, over 40% were seen once. Source: PBMCs, taken before TCRalphabeta/CD19-depleted stem cell transplant. The source of these receptors is a girl aged 2-10 years with aplastic anemia, due to receive a stem cell transplant.

This clonotype came up many times. The chain combines TRBV5-1 with TRBJ1-2; TRBD1 aligns across 7 bases. The CDR3 is 14 amino acids. Germline assignment: CDR1 SGHRS and CDR2 YFSETQ. J gave up 1 base and V 1 base, and 1 base lay outside the gene matches. The CDR3 coding sequence is TGCGCCAGCAGCTTGTGGGACAGTAACTATGGCTACACCTTC. Its protein is CASSLWDSNYGYTF.

The J gene is TRBJ2-5, the V gene TRBV10-3; perhaps TRBD1 as D (6 bases). CDR1 and CDR2 (germline): ENHRY, SYGVKD. The CDR3 has 14 residues. V lost 4 bases and J 1 base, leaving 10 bases between the germline ends. CDR3 in amino acids: CAISAPGAQETQYF. The DNA for the CDR3 is TGTGCCATCAGTGCCCCAGGGGCCCAAGAGACCCAGTACTTC.

The rearrangement links TRBV7-9 to TRBJ2-3; the D gene is possibly TRBD2 (6 bases). This CDR3 has 16 residues. Germline CDR1 is SEHNR and CDR2 is FQNEAQ (reference sequence). V was pared by 4 bases and J by 2 bases, with 16 bases between. This CDR3 reads CASSWGAGYTTDTQYF. CDR3 bases: TGTGCCAGCAGCTGGGGTGCGGGATATACCACAGATACGCAGTATTTT.

This clonotype was seen repeatedly, ten times or more. V gene TRBV5-1 combines with J gene TRBJ2-2; 10 bases match TRBD2. V lost 4 bases and J lost 7; bases outside the gene matches: 13. The CDR3 loop spans 17 amino acids. The germline V gene has CDR1 SGHRS and CDR2 YFSETQ. CDR3 nucleotides: TGCGCCAGCAGCCCCTCGCTAGCGGGAGCCCCGGGCGGGGAGCTGTTTTTT. Amino acid sequence: CASSPSLAGAPGGELFF.

The chain employs TRBV29-1 and TRBJ1-1; TRBD1 might be the D (5 bases). The germline CDR1 and CDR2 sequences are SQVTM and ANQGSEA. The V and J ends lost 4 bases and 1 base respectively, with 13 bases between them. This CDR3 is built from 14 residues. The CDR3 DNA is TGCAGCGTTGCCTACGGGGGAAGGAACACTGAAGCTTTCTTT. It encodes CSVAYGGRNTEAFF.

This clonotype was counted many times. The chain employs TRBV5-6 and TRBJ1-1, with TRBD1 identical over 7 bases. Germline V gives CDR1 SGHDT, CDR2 YYEEEE. Trimming cost V 6 bases and J 6 bases; bases outside gene matches: 5. The CDR3 runs to 12 residues. The DNA of the CDR3 is TGTGCCAGCACCTCAGGGGGGTCTGAAGCTTTCTTT. Protein: CASTSGGSEAFF.

This clonotype came up many times. This chain connects TRBV27 to TRBJ2-4; 11 bases line up with TRBD2. CDR1 MNHEY and CDR2 SMNVEV come from the germline V gene (reference sequence). This CDR3 comprises 19 residues. With 1 base clipped from V and 9 bases from J, the junction kept 17 bases outside the gene matches. CDR3 amino acids: CASSLYWGTSGPEGGIQYF. Here the CDR3 DNA reads TGTGCCAGCAGTTTATATTGGGGGACTAGCGGCCCTGAAGGAGGCATTCAGTACTTC.

This clonotype was counted only a few times. The V gene is TRBV20-1, the J gene TRBJ2-1; TRBD2 matches at 9 bases. V shed 3 bases, J shed 2 bases, and the junction held 2 bases outside the gene matches. This CDR3 region has 14 residues. Germline loops: CDR1 DFQATT, CDR2 SNEGSKA (reference sequence). The CDR3 sequence is CSARREGAYNEQFF. The CDR3 DNA follows: TGCAGTGCTAGGCGGGAGGGGGCCTACAATGAGCAGTTCTTC.

In the case of this clonotype: A much larger clone is a single base away; this may be a read error. The rearrangement links TRBV20-1 to TRBJ2-7, with D tentatively TRBD1 (6 bases). With 4 bases removed from V and 2 bases from J, the gap between germline ends came to 6 bases. The CDR3 contains 11 residues. Germline V gene data show CDR1 as DFQATT and CDR2 as SNEGSKA (reference sequence). CDR3 in DNA: TGCAGTGCTAACAGGGCCTACGAGCAGTACTTC. Translating it yields CSANRAYEQYF.

V and J are TRBV10-3 and TRBJ2-7; either TRBD1 or TRBD2 may supply D (5 bases each). V shed 10 bases and J shed 7 bases, with 20 bases lying between them. CDR1 is ENHRY and CDR2 is SYGVKD in the germline V gene. The CDR3 is 13 amino acids. As DNA, the CDR3 is TGTGCCAACGCCGGGACGCTGGAAGGAGAGCAGTACTTC. Amino acid sequence: CANAGTLEGEQYF.

The rearrangement links TRBV5-6 to TRBJ2-7; possible D gene TRBD1, 5 bases. The CDR3 has 13 amino acids. V was shortened by 1 base and J by 7 bases, with 12 bases between the two germline ends. CDR1 is SGHDT and CDR2 is YYEEEE in the germline V gene. The CDR3 DNA is TGTGCCAGCAGCTTGAACATGCAGGGAGAGCAGTACTTC. It is translated as CASSLNMQGEQYF.

With respect to this clonotype: The junction does not match germline at one end; this may be a read error. This sequence joins TRBV7-8 and TRBJ2-3, with D perhaps matching TRBD2 (6 bases). CDR3 length equals 14 residues. Per germline, CDR1 SGHVS and CDR2 FQNEAQ. The CDR3 DNA reads TGTGCCAGCAGCTTAGGTAGCGGCCCGGATACGCCGTATTTT. Amino acids: CASSLGSGPDTPYF. The variable domain in full, with the rest retrieved from reference TRBV7-8 and TRBJ2-3, is GAGVSQSPRYKVAKRGQDVALRCDPISGHVSLFWYQQALGQGPEFLTYFQNEAQLDKSGLPSDRFFAERPEGSVSTLKIQRTQQEDSAVYLCASSLGSGPDTPYFGPGTRLTVL.

The J gene is TRBJ2-5, the V gene TRBV20-1, with D maybe TRBD2 (6 bases). Trimming took 5 bases from V and 1 from J, leaving 8 bases between them. Germline values: CDR1 DFQATT, CDR2 SNEGSKA (reference sequence). This CDR3 spans 12 amino acids. The chain's CDR3 is CSAGDFQETQYF. DNA of the CDR3: TGCAGTGCTGGGGACTTCCAAGAGACCCAGTACTTC.

This clonotype has a count of ten or more. DNA for the CDR3: TGCGCCAGCAGCTCAGCGGGAGGGCCGGGACAGTTCTTC. Its protein is CASSSAGGPGQFF. V and J are TRBV5-1 and TRBJ2-1, with 10 bases matching TRBD2. This CDR3 region has 13 residues. Germline V gene data show CDR1 as SGHRS and CDR2 as YFSETQ. The V and J ends lost 3 bases and 13 bases, in that order; junction bases with no gene match: 7.

The J gene is TRBJ2-7, the V gene TRBV20-1, with 11 bases identical to TRBD2. The CDR3 consists of 16 residues. Germline V gene sequence: CDR1 DFQATT, CDR2 SNEGSKA (reference sequence). The J segment lost 4 bases and the V segment lost 2 bases, leaving 10 bases of the junction unmatched. The CDR3 coding sequence is TGCAGTGCTAGAAAGGTAGCGGGAGGGCAGGGGTACGAGCAGTACTTC. This translates into CSARKVAGGQGYEQYF.

The rearrangement joins TRBV20-1 to TRBJ1-2, with D tentatively TRBD1 (5 bases). Germline V gives CDR1 DFQATT, CDR2 SNEGSKA (reference sequence). The CDR3 loop spans 14 amino acids. The V and J ends lost 5 bases and 8 bases respectively, with 21 bases between them. In nucleotides, the CDR3 is TGCAGTGCTCCCGACAGCATGTTAAGAGGGGGCTACACCTTC. Protein product: CSAPDSMLRGGYTF.

In the case of this clonotype: This may be a read error: a much more frequent sequence differs by one nucleotide. This chain uses TRBV5-1 with TRBJ2-2, with 11 bases matching TRBD2. This CDR3 region has 16 residues. The trim removed 1 base at V and 3 bases at J, leaving 2 bases unmatched. In germline, CDR1 is SGHRS, CDR2 YFSETQ. In DNA, the CDR3 is TGCGCCAGCAGCTTGACTAGCGGGAGCGACACCGGGGAGCTGTTTTTT. As protein: CASSLTSGSDTGELFF. Based on the CDR3 plus reference TRBV5-1 and TRBJ2-2, the full variable domain is KAGVTQTPRYLIKTRGQQVTLSCSPISGHRSVSWYQQTPGQGLQFLFEYFSETQRNKGNFPGRFSGRQFSNSRSEMNVSTLELGDSALYLCASSLTSGSDTGELFFGEGSRLTVL.

V is TRBV5-5 and J is TRBJ1-2; the D is unclear. V was pared by 3 bases and J by 4 bases, with 16 bases between. The CDR3 length is 15 residues. Germline V gene data show CDR1 as SGHKS and CDR2 as YYEKEE (reference sequence). The CDR3 DNA follows: TGTGCCAGCAGCTCCCTCGGCCCTTCCTCCTATGGCTACACCTTC. This codes for CASSSLGPSSYGYTF.

V and J are TRBV7-9 and TRBJ2-4, with D maybe TRBD1 (6 bases). The CDR3 is made up of 15 amino acids. The V end was cut by 3 bases, the J end by 2 bases, with 11 bases between. Germline V gives CDR1 SEHNR, CDR2 FQNEAQ (reference sequence). CDR3 nucleotide sequence: TGTGCCAGCAGCTTCTACAGGGAAACCAAAAACATTCAGTACTTC. Protein product: CASSFYRETKNIQYF.

This chain links TRBV11-2 with TRBJ2-3; D could derive from TRBD1 or TRBD2 (6 bases each). CDR3 length: 18 amino acids. Germline loops: CDR1 SGHAT, CDR2 FQNNGV. Trimming stripped 2 bases from V and 1 base from J, with 19 bases between. CDR3 loop: CASSLRAGTWGGTDTQYF. For the CDR3, the DNA is TGTGCCAGCAGCTTACGTGCAGGGACATGGGGGGGCACAGATACGCAGTATTTT.

The V call is TRBV6-1, the J call TRBJ2-3, with 10 nucleotides matching TRBD2. This CDR3 is 16 amino acids long. V was clipped by 6 bases and J by 4 bases; unmatched bases: 10. Per the germline V gene, CDR1 is MNHNS and CDR2 is SASEGT. The CDR3 loop is CASSRRLAGAADTQYF. Here the CDR3 DNA reads TGTGCCAGCAGCCGGAGACTAGCGGGTGCTGCAGATACGCAGTATTTT.

The V call is TRBV28, the J call TRBJ2-7; D possibly uses TRBD1 or TRBD2 (5 bases each). CDR1 and CDR2 (germline): MDHEN, SYDVKM. The ends were cut back, 5 bases at V and 3 bases at J, with 14 bases in the middle. The CDR3 loop spans 14 amino acids. CDR3 DNA sequence: TGTGCCAGCAGTACCCGGGACGGACGCTACGAGCAGTACTTC. It translates to CASSTRDGRYEQYF.

This clonotype showed up many times. CDR3 nucleotide sequence: TGCAGCGGAACCGGGACTATGGGCATCAAGATATTAAATGAGCAGTTCTTC. Protein product: CSGTGTMGIKILNEQFF. This rearrangement joins TRBV29-1 to TRBJ2-1; TRBD2 aligns across 7 bases. The CDR3 runs 17 residues. Per the germline V gene, CDR1 is SQVTM and CDR2 is ANQGSEA. After removal of 7 bases from V and 7 bases from J, the junction contained 22 bases not matched to a gene.

V and J are TRBV5-6 and TRBJ2-1; TRBD2 matches at 9 bases. J gave up 1 base and V 4 bases, and 6 bases lay outside the gene matches. CDR3 size: 16 residues. The V gene's germline CDR1 is SGHDT and CDR2 YYEEEE. CDR3 loop: CASSEATSGSYNEQFF. In DNA, the CDR3 is TGTGCCAGCAGCGAAGCGACTAGCGGATCCTACAATGAGCAGTTCTTC.

The count of this clonotype is one. The missing conserved phenylalanine or tryptophan at the end of this CDR3 makes a read error likely. It is unclear where the CDR3 begins or ends on the DNA, so no DNA is shown, and the CDR3 is as TCRdb lists it. The rearrangement links TRBV23-1 to TRBJ2-4. TRBV23-1 has ORF status, its function being uncertain. With termini counted, the CDR3 has 13 amino acids. CDR3 sequence reads: CASSQSTRGEWEI.

The genes are TRBV12-3 or TRBV12-4 and TRBJ2-6; no reliable D call. The CDR3 consists of 16 residues. V gave up 4 bases and J gave up 4 bases, with 14 bases separating them. The CDR3 bases are TGTGCCAGCAGTTCCGGACCGACCCCAGGGGCCAACGTCCTGACTTTC. Encoded protein: CASSSGPTPGANVLTF.

About this clonotype itself: A read error may account for a junction end that differs from germline. V gene TRBV20-1 combines with J gene TRBJ2-5; TRBD2 agrees at 11 bases. This CDR3 is built from 17 residues. Per the germline V gene, CDR1 is DFQATT and CDR2 is SNEGSKA (reference sequence). CDR3 protein: CSSSLGTSGYLQETQYF. The CDR3 DNA reads as TGCAGTTCTAGCCTCGGGACTAGCGGCTACCTACAAGAGACCCAGTACTTC.